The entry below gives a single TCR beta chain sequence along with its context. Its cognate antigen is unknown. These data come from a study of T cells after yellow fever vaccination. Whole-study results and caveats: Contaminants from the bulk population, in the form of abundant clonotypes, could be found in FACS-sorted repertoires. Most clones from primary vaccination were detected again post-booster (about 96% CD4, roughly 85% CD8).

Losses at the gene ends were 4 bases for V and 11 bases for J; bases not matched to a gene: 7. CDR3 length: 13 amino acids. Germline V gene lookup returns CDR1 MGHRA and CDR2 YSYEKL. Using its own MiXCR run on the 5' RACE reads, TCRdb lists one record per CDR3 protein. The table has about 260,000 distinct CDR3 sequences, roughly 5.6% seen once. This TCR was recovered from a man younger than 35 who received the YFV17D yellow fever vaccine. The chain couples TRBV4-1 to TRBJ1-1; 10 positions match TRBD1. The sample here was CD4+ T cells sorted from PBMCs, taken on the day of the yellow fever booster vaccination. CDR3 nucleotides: TGCGCCAGCAGCCGTAGGGACAGGGGACGGGCTTTCTTT. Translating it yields CASSRRDRGRAFF.